Listed here is a single T cell receptor (beta chain). As yet, its antigen is unknown. The CDR3 spans 19 residues. Between the trimmed V and J ends, which lost 3 bases and 6 bases, there was a span of 30 bases. Germline CDR1 is SGHVS and CDR2 is FQNEAQ. The data are from a study of shared clonotypes between healthy human individuals. The wider study: Each donor's CD4 naive and CD4 memory cells filled three plates apiece, CD8 naive two, and CD8 memory one. Findings and caveats of the study: Exclusively blood specimens were collected; tissue repertoires likely differ. Relative to clonotypes present in all four donors, those not shared had lower generation probabilities.

Each replicate PCR on the sorted subsets used 200 to 250 ng DNA (around 30,000 T cell genomes). Libraries were prepared by immunoSEQ multiplex PCR; TCRdb keeps only in-frame clonotypes and omits some of them. The sample lists roughly 550,000 clones, over 95% occurring once. Naive-designated CD8 cells lacked CD45RO, were positively enriched for CCR7, and omitted terminally differentiated effector memory CD45RA+ cells. This sequence was found in a woman aged 25 to 39 in good health. Sample: naive CD8+ T cells sorted from blood. The rearrangement uses TRBV7-8 and TRBJ2-7; D may match TRBD1 or TRBD2 (6 bases each). CDR3 region: CASSFYFYGGKSTGSEQYF. The CDR3 bases are TGTGCCAGCAGCTTCTATTTTTATGGAGGGAAGTCCACAGGGTCCGAGCAGTACTTC.